These T cell receptor beta chains were read from a single sample in a study of human T cells and chemical hapten exposure. From the RACE reads, TCRdb called clonotypes with MiXCR, one entry per CDR3 protein. The sample gives approximately 80,000 distinct CDR3 sequences, about 10% of which show up once; 4.5% to 5% is in the top ten. This material consisted of whole blood, taken in connection with sensitization to the hapten diphenylcyclopropenone (DPC). Every receptor here comes from a woman aged 45-59 years with alopecia areata. Some clones in this sample may be carry-over from other donors' samples. CDR3s include the opening cysteine and the closing phenylalanine or tryptophan. The order of the fields is V gene, D gene, J gene, clone size, CDR3 DNA, CDR3 protein. D genes are given only for firm matches. Clone size appears in some rows only: once, few, many, or a class for an expanded clone.

TRBV29-1,TRBD1,TRBJ1-1,.,TGCAGCGCCCAGACAGGGGGCGTTACTGAAGCTTTCTTT,CSAQTGGVTEAFF
TRBV4-2,.,TRBJ2-7,many,TGTGCCAGCAGCCAATCCGTAATGGGATTCCCCCCATCCTACGAGCAGTACTTC,CASSQSVMGFPPSYEQYF
TRBV7-8,TRBD1,TRBJ2-7,.,TGTGCCAGCAGCCCGGACCGGGACAGGGGGGCGGGATACGAGCAGTACTTC,CASSPDRDRGAGYEQYF
TRBV6-5,TRBD1,TRBJ2-7,few,TGTGCCAGCAGCCGGAACAGGGGCGAGCAGTACTTC,CASSRNRGEQYF
TRBV2,.,TRBJ1-2,many,TGTGCCAGCAAAGGGAACAGGCACACCTTC,CASKGNRHTF
TRBV20-1,.,TRBJ2-5,.,TGCAGTGCTAGAGCGGGTTTTAGGGGCGGTCGCCAAGAGACCCAGTACTTC,CSARAGFRGGRQETQYF
TRBV20-1,.,TRBJ2-4,.,TGCAGTGCTAGCCAGGAGGCCTTAGCCAAAAACATTCAGTACTTC,CSASQEALAKNIQYF
TRBV6-5,.,TRBJ1-1,.,TGTGCCAGCAACCCGGCGGGGGGCCACACTGAAGCTTTCTTT,CASNPAGGHTEAFF
TRBV12-3/TRBV12-4,.,TRBJ2-7,many,TGTGCCAGCAGTTCCCCCGGGCGGGGCGAGCAGTACTTC,CASSSPGRGEQYF
TRBV11-2,TRBD2,TRBJ2-7,many,TGTGCCAGCAGCTTAGATACTAGCGGGAATCACTTCTCCTACGAGCAGTACTTC,CASSLDTSGNHFSYEQYF
TRBV7-9,.,TRBJ2-1,.,TGTGCCAGCAGCTTAGATGGGACTCTCTCCAATGAGCAGTTCTTC,CASSLDGTLSNEQFF